This T cell receptor (beta chain) originates from a study of T cells in Graves' hyperthyroidism and ophthalmopathy. It was approximately 9.7 ml of fresh peripheral blood that supplied the PBMCs. From germline, CDR1 is KGHSY and CDR2 FQNENV. Unmatched junction bases numbered 2, after V lost 2 bases and J lost 4 bases. The CDR3 spans 15 residues. In this sample, this clonotype turned up a few times. The source material, RNA transcripts, was used to amplify TCR beta CDR3 regions. With the HTBI primer set, the TCR CDR3 went through a first round of RT-PCR. Each CDR3 protein is one row after TCRdb ran MiXCR on the multiplex PCR reads. The data hold fewer than 650,000 distinct CDR3 sequences, with roughly 14% observed a single time.

The specimen was blood. This chain connects TRBV16 to TRBJ2-7; TRBD2 agrees at 13 bases. This receptor was taken from a woman in her 40s with Graves' ophthalmopathy. This chain's CDR3 is CASSQAGLAGYEQYF. The CDR3 coding sequence is TGTGCCAGCAGCCAAGCGGGACTAGCGGGATACGAGCAGTACTTC.